This T cell receptor (beta chain) was observed in a study of Graves' ophthalmopathy and Graves' hyperthyroidism. This clonotype was counted at least ten times. The antigen is undetermined. Per germline, CDR1 SGHAT and CDR2 FQNNGV. Trimming pared 7 bases from V and 10 bases from J, leaving 22 bases between. CDR3 size: 14 residues. Transcripts of RNA were the source for amplifying TCR beta CDR3 regions. Investigators did first-round RT-PCR with HTBI primers, then second-round multiplex PCR. TCRdb used MiXCR to reprocess the multiplex PCR reads, holding one entry per CDR3 protein. This table holds just over 600,000 distinct CDR3 sequences, around a fifth found once. Hyperthyroidism patients had new diagnoses, durations under 2 months, and ages of 18 to 65. Findings and caveats of the study: Predictions made by the model for ophthalmopathy progression reached more than 55% sensitivity and almost 75% specificity. The authors also found most expanded thyroid clonotypes above 0.001 frequency in blood. With approximately 88% sensitivity and about 83% specificity, a 13-signature model separated ophthalmopathy from stable hyperthyroidism.

The rearrangement joins TRBV11-2 to TRBJ1-1; no definite D call. This TCR derives from a woman aged 18 to 35 with stable Graves' hyperthyroidism. Some clones in this sample may be carry-over from other donors' samples. Sequencing was carried out using peripheral blood. The CDR3 protein is CASIPLRRRFVAFF. CDR3 nucleotide sequence: TGTGCCAGCATCCCCTTACGACGACGATTTGTAGCTTTCTTT.